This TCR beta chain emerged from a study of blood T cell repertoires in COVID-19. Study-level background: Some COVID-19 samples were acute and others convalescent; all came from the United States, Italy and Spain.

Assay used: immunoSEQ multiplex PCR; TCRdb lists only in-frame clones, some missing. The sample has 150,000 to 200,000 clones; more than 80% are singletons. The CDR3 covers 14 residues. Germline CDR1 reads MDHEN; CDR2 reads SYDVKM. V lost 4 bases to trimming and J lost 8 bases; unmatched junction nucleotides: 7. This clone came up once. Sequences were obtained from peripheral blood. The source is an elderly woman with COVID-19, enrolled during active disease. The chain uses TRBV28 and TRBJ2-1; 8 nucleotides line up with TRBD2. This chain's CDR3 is CASSWGAGGDEQFF. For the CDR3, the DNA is TGTGCCAGCAGTTGGGGGGCGGGAGGAGATGAGCAGTTCTTC.